This T cell receptor beta chain was identified during a study of blood T cell repertoires in COVID-19. For the study at large: T cells, B-cell-depleted T cells, or PBMCs supplied cDNA or gDNA.

The data were produced by immunoSEQ multiplex PCR, yet TCRdb's version contains in-frame clones alone and is incomplete. The sample lists roughly 230,000 clones, approximately 85% occurring once. J gave up 13 bases and V 3 bases, and 8 bases lay outside the gene matches. This CDR3 spans 13 amino acids. Germline loops: CDR1 LGHDT, CDR2 YNNKEL (reference sequence). This clone was counted once. The receptor's source is a man in his forties or fifties with COVID-19, enrolled during active disease. The chain carries TRBV3-1 (or the pseudogene TRBV3-2) and TRBJ1-2; TRBD1 matches 10 bases. Specimen: peripheral blood. In nucleotides, the CDR3 is TGTGCCAGCAGCCAGACAGGGGGCTATAGGTGCACCTTC. Translation: CASSQTGGYRCTF.